This T cell receptor beta chain was observed in a study of cytomegalovirus exposure and HLA in healthy donors (dated by TCRdb to about 2017). For the wider study: According to an earlier analysis of 587 of the donors, roughly 180 million T cells yielded roughly 110 million unique TCR beta sequences and about 300 Gb of sequence data. An early release that covered more than 550 HLA-typed donors contained around 330 gigabases of sequencing data and tens of millions of unique TCR sequences. Genome-wide SNP genotypes for about three fifths of the roughly 670 donors were used in a later genetic analysis, which treated that subset as a discovery cohort. Rather than using new phenotypic data, the later analysis identified candidate immune exposures from TCR beta sequences and from how often those sequences occurred across donors. The study was designed to test whether signatures of past pathogen exposure could be identified by cataloging public T cell receptors. Roughly five DR-DQ haplotypes were treated as single units for association and clustering because of strong linkage in the cohort. Besides the first cohort of under 700 subjects, a separate validation cohort made up of roughly 130 different subjects was used. The study used immunosequencing to profile the T cell repertoires of more than 650 subjects and linked those repertoires to cytomegalovirus serostatus. Among the 398 genotyped donors, about 85% belonged to the genetic ancestry cluster associated with self-reported Caucasian donors. A later analysis re-analyzed previously published TCR beta repertoires from about 600 donors and added high-resolution HLA genotyping to study TCR occurrence patterns. Every discovery cohort repertoire had been produced on one sequencing platform. Alongside the repertoire data, information on donor age, sex, ethnicity and CMV serostatus was compiled. High-throughput TCR immunosequencing, statistical association of individual TCRs with disease status, and machine learning were combined to predict cytomegalovirus infection status. Among some 400 genotyped donors of the cohort, an average of approximately 240,000 unique TCR beta nucleotide sequences were sequenced per donor, roughly 18% of them non-productive. Typing coverage differed by locus: A, B, C, DRB1 and DQB1 were typed in about 620-630 donors, DQA1 in roughly 500, DPA1 in approximately 600, and DPB1 in approximately 450. Both class I and class II loci were covered by HLA typing, at four-digit resolution. To decide whether each TCR beta V gene segment behaved as functional or pseudogenic, an earlier analysis of some 600 of the donors relied on high-throughput TCR beta sequencing.

The cohort consisted of 666 healthy bone marrow donors. All cohort members were sampled while nominally healthy, although unrecorded immune exposures were likely present. The donor tested CMV seropositive and was one of the 289 seropositive cohort members. Every donor gave a peripheral blood sample, and the peripheral blood mononuclear cells from that sample were used for TCR beta sequencing. The Qiagen DNeasy Blood Extraction Kit was used to extract genomic DNA from the blood cell samples. The library relied on the immunoSEQ multiplex PCR assay. The multiplex PCR relied on a mix of 60 forward primers for TCR Vbeta segments and 13 reverse primers for TCR Jbeta segments. A multiplex PCR assay on genomic DNA amplified the CDR3 region of rearranged TCR beta genes. On the Illumina HiSeq System, the amplified TCR beta libraries were sequenced as 87-base-pair reads. Per the source publication's procedure: In a later analysis, 70 million to 95 million unique TCR beta chains were counted across the approximately 640 repertoires, and around 10 million of these chains were shared by at least two donors. To remove PCR and sequencing errors, raw reads were error-corrected and collapsed into unique sequences using a nearest-neighbor algorithm that merged closely related sequences. Alignment of CDR3 sequences to IMGT reference sequences was used to assign V, D and J gene segments. For a sequence to be retained, a match of at least six nucleotides was required to both a V gene segment and a J gene segment. Rearrangements were called productive when the CDR3 lacked stop codons and stayed in frame with V and J; all others were non-productive. Following IMGT convention, CDR3 was defined as the stretch from the second conserved V-encoded cysteine up to the conserved J-encoded phenylalanine. Sequences without an unambiguous match to a single V gene segment were excluded from the earlier analysis of a few hundred of the donors. An earlier analysis of 500 to 700 of the donors classified V segments as functional when productive rearrangements were above 56.7% and as segregating when the standard deviation between donors was above 5%. To diagnose cytomegalovirus status from the catalog of TCR beta chain sequences, a statistical classification framework was built. In a later analysis, V and J genes were assigned by comparing TCR nucleotide sequences against IMGT/GENE-DB human TR gene sequences. In a later analysis, CDR3 sequences and most-parsimonious VDJ recombination scenarios were assigned using the TCRdist pipeline. In a later analysis, every TCR beta chain was defined by the combination of its CDR3 amino acid sequence and its V-gene family, and reads without a unique V-gene family were dropped. A later analysis removed several hundred highly shared, low-generation-probability nucleotide sequences to deal with suspected cross-contamination and a sequencing artifact. A later analysis calculated a clonal expansion index for each public chain from normalized within-repertoire ranks of inferred template counts. A later analysis computed generation probabilities with a VDJ recombination model fitted to out-of-frame rearrangements, and checked the results against IGoR. Hypergeometric tests were used in a later analysis to score TCR-TCR, TCR-HLA and TCR-CMV co-occurrence, with a repertoire-size bias correction applied to the TCR pairs. False discovery rates were estimated in a later analysis by permuting HLA or CMV assignments 20 times. In a later analysis, co-occurring TCRs were grouped using DBSCAN, and TCRdist sequence similarity was added for clustering within HLA-allele-positive subsets. For co-occurrence clustering, repertoires with fewer than 30,000 or more than 120,000 public chains were excluded, along with roughly 5 repertoires with anomalous nucleotide sharing. What TCRdb holds here is the immuneACCESS table cut down to in-frame rearrangements. Part of the clones is not present; checked against another copy, under half of the missing clones reflect an unresolved V gene, and the others are unexplained. V and J calls and clone size are given by that table; D and trimming were obtained from the DNA. In this sample the table shows 150,000 to 200,000 clones, around 75% of which occur a single time. The top ten hold about 7.7% of the sample.

From its cysteine to its phenylalanine, the CDR3 spans 16 amino acids. Left in the record is the CDR3 DNA by itself, 48 bases read in frame from the first base. V gives up 2 bases and J gives up 1 base, and the segment between their germline ends measures 15 bases. The germline V gene provides CDR1 MDHEN and CDR2 SYDVKM. As for this clone: Its antigen is still unknown. The input lacks base qualities; no much larger clone sits a single base away.

Points the paper makes about the study in general: Assigning TCR associations to individual alleles was difficult when HLA alleles, especially DR and DQ, strongly co-occurred. Correlated functional status among segregating V segments might be attributable to linkage disequilibrium, but an unknown experimental factor could not be ruled out. Because HLA typing was missing for some donors at each locus, association tests included only the typed subset. In a later genetic analysis, a missense DCLRE1C variant was associated with V-gene and J-gene trimming of TCR beta chains, and the association was replicated in an independent cohort. Some IMGT-functional V segments, including TRBV6-2 and TRBV6-3, could not be distinguished by the 87-base-pair reads and were therefore excluded. A later analysis found that most CMV-associated TCR beta chains appeared HLA-restricted, with HLA associations seemingly driven largely by CMV exposure. A later analysis reported that several top co-occurrence clusters appeared linked to parvovirus B19, influenza, CMV and Epstein-Barr virus. Broadly in line with IMGT annotations, most TCR beta V segments showed up in productive rearrangements about 87% or about 30% of the time in an earlier analysis of a few hundred of the donors. A total of 150 or so TCR beta chains were listed by the study as associated with cytomegalovirus. Three of the identified cytomegalovirus-associated TCR beta chains were confirmed in vitro to be specific for cytomegalovirus antigens. In this cohort, only TCR beta chains were sequenced, and detectable features were limited by the absence of alpha or paired-chain data. In a later analysis, 15,000 to 20,000 TCR beta sequences were associated with specific HLA alleles at a false discovery rate of 0.05. Sequencing depth was assumed to be roughly uniform across donors in the presence/absence analyses, though that assumption may not hold. Around 16 rarely observed V segments, including chromosome 9 orphons, were excluded from the earlier analysis of 550 to 700 of the donors because counts were too low. In both the original and validation cohorts, the classifier was reported to diagnose cytomegalovirus status with high specificity and sensitivity. A further reported finding was that TCR beta sequences accurately predicted the HLA-A and HLA-B alleles for most subjects in the first cohort. A cluster of highly shared sequence variants was judged likely to be a technical artifact of the sequencing pipeline. According to a later analysis, TCR association rates differed among HLA loci, with DRB1 alleles showing the most associated TCRs and HLA-C alleles showing the fewest. Most TCR sequences were seen in very few donors, while some public TCRs were found in many individuals. Immune exposure information for the cohort was limited to CMV serostatus. According to a later genetic analysis, donors in an Asian-associated ancestry cluster had fewer N-insertions in productive TCRs than the approximately 650-donor mean. It was suggested by the authors that the approach could potentially be generalized to other disease states and immunological phenotypes. Compared with equally common non-associated chains, HLA-associated TCR beta chains in a later analysis were more clonally expanded and had lower generation probabilities.

The sequence was obtained from a woman between 40 and 50 years old in good health and CMV-seropositive. The chain couples TRBV28 to TRBJ2-7; the D gene is perhaps TRBD1, on 6 matching bases. The sequenced sample was PBMCs. Read as DNA, the sequence is TGTGCCAGCAGTTTACCAGGGGCCGGGGCTTCCTACGAGCAGTACTTC. It codes for CASSLPGAGASYEQYF. Here the CDR3 is joined to the reference TRBV28 and TRBJ2-7 genes, and the full variable domain is: DVKVTQSSRYLVKRTGEKVFLECVQDMDHENMFWYRQDPGLGLRLIYFSYDVKMKEKGDIPEGYSVSREKKERFSLILESASTNQTSMYLCASSLPGAGASYEQYFGPGTRLTVT.